A single sample is the source of the 5 T cell receptor beta chains below, sequenced in a study of shared clonotypes between healthy human individuals. Method: immunoSEQ multiplex PCR; TCRdb's copy keeps in-frame clones and lacks some. The sample includes roughly 2.5 million clones, over 85% of them seen just once. Sequences were obtained from naive CD4+ T cells sorted from blood. The subset denotes: CD45RA+ positively selected. The receptor set was obtained from a man between 18 and 35 years old in good health.

The chain couples TRBV28 to TRBJ2-7; D tentatively fits TRBD1 or TRBD2 (5 bases each). Trimming stripped 6 bases from V and 5 bases from J, with 14 bases between. The CDR3 runs 13 residues. Germline loops: CDR1 MDHEN, CDR2 SYDVKM. Here the CDR3 DNA reads TGTGCCAGCAGAGGGGACGGACGCAACGAGCAGTACTTC. Its translation is CASRGDGRNEQYF.

V usage is TRBV27 and J usage is TRBJ1-2, with D unclear. Germline lookup yields CDR1 MNHEY and CDR2 SMNVEV (reference sequence). The CDR3 runs 17 residues. Trimming pared 0 bases from V and 0 bases from J, leaving 14 bases between. In nucleotides, the CDR3 is TGTGCCAGCAGTTTATCGGGTGGATATGACGCTAACTATGGCTACACCTTC. Translated: CASSLSGGYDANYGYTF.

This clone was recorded once. The chain combines TRBV10-1 with TRBJ1-1; TRBD1 matches 7 bases. Losses at the gene ends were 0 bases for V and 4 bases for J; bases not matched to a gene: 2. This CDR3 is built from 14 residues. CDR1 is WNHNN and CDR2 is SYGVQD in the germline V gene (reference sequence). The DNA of the CDR3 is TGCGCCAGCAGTGAGTCTTCAGGGGGCACTGAAGCTTTCTTT. Translation: CASSESSGGTEAFF.

The V and J genes are TRBV6-5 and TRBJ2-7; D possibly corresponds to TRBD2 (5 bases). Per germline, CDR1 MNHEY and CDR2 SVGAGI. This CDR3 has 15 residues. The V end was cut by 2 bases, the J end by 7 bases, with 18 bases between. The CDR3 is CASSYRPLAAGEQYF. The CDR3 bases are TGTGCCAGCAGTTACAGACCCCTAGCAGCCGGGGAGCAGTACTTC.

The V gene is TRBV10-3, the J gene TRBJ2-3; 11 positions match TRBD2. Trimming cost V 3 bases and J 2 bases; bases outside gene matches: 7. Germline V gene lookup returns CDR1 ENHRY and CDR2 SYGVKD. This CDR3 has 17 amino acids. The CDR3 is CAISDPLAGANTDTQYF. CDR3 DNA sequence: TGTGCCATCAGTGACCCACTAGCGGGAGCAAACACAGATACGCAGTATTTT.